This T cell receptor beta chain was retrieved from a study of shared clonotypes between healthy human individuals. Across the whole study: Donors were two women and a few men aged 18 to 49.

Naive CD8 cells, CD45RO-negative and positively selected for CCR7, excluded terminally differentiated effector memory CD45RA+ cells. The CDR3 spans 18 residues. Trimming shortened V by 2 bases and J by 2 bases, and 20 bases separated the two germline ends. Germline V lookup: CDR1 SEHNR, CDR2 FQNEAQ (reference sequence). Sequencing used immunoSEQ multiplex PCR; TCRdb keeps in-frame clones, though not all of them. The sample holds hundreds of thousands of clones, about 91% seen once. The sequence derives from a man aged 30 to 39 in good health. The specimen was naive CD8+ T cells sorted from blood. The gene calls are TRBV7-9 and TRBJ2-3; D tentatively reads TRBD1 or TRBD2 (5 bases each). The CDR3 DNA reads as TGTGCCAGCAGCTTACAGATATCGGGGCGCAAATTCACAGATACGCAGTATTTT. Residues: CASSLQISGRKFTDTQYF. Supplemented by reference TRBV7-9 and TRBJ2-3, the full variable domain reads DTGVSQNPRHKITKRGQNVTFRCDPISEHNRLYWYRQTLGQGPEFLTYFQNEAQLEKSRLLSDRFSAERPKGSFSTLEIQRTEQGDSAMYLCASSLQISGRKFTDTQYFGPGTRLTVL.